Presented here are 14 T cell receptor beta chains from one specimen sequenced in a study of blood T cell repertoires in COVID-19. Method: immunoSEQ multiplex PCR; TCRdb's copy keeps in-frame clones and lacks some. The sample has roughly 75,000 clones, approximately 83% seen once; the top ten hold roughly 28%. Sequences were obtained from peripheral blood. All receptors come from a man aged 65-85 years with acute or convalescent COVID-19.

V and J are TRBV3-1 (or the pseudogene TRBV3-2) and TRBJ2-2; 7 bases match TRBD2. The CDR3 totals 18 residues. CDR1 and CDR2 from the germline V gene are LGHDT and YNNKEL (reference sequence). With V trimmed by 4 bases and J by 6 bases, 17 bases remained unmatched. The CDR3, as DNA: TGTGCCAGCAGCCGGTTGGGAGGGCGGGACTCCGGTTCCGGGGAGCTGTTTTTT. Translated, it gives CASSRLGGRDSGSGELFF.

This clone occurred once. The rearrangement joins TRBV2 to TRBJ2-7, with unresolved D. The CDR3 has 15 amino acids. The germline CDR1 and CDR2 sequences are SNHLY and FYNNEI. Trimming pared 1 base from V and 2 bases from J, leaving 12 bases between. The CDR3 sequence is CASSEGAALTYEQYF. The CDR3 DNA follows: TGTGCCAGCAGTGAAGGGGCAGCCCTTACCTACGAGCAGTACTTC.

V usage is TRBV5-3 and J usage is TRBJ1-1, with D perhaps TRBD1 (5 bases). TRBV5-3 is identified as an open reading frame with a role that is uncertain. The CDR3 contains 20 residues. V gave up 1 base and J gave up 1 base, with 26 bases separating them. This CDR3 is CARSLRVTVVQGPRNTEAFF. CDR3 sequence (DNA): TGTGCCAGAAGCTTGAGAGTAACCGTGGTCCAGGGTCCGAGGAACACTGAAGCTTTCTTT.

The gene calls are TRBV21-1 and TRBJ2-3; TRBD2, the table's D call, was not compared with the DNA. TRBV21-1 corresponds to a pseudogene. CDR3 length equals 17 residues. Here the CDR3 reads CASSKISRIGVPDTQYF. CDR3 coding DNA: TGTGCCAGCAGCAAAATCTCTCGTATCGGAGTCCCAGATACGCAGTATTTT.

This clone was seen only a few times. J is TRBJ2-3 and V is TRBV5-5, with D tentatively TRBD2 (5 bases). Per germline, CDR1 SGHKS and CDR2 YYEKEE (reference sequence). V gave up 6 bases and J gave up 6 bases, with 20 bases separating them. The CDR3 is made up of 15 amino acids. The CDR3 loop reads CASTLYVGAEDTQYF. The CDR3 DNA sequence: TGTGCCAGCACGTTGTACGTGGGAGCCGAGGATACGCAGTATTTT. The variable domain in full, completed from reference TRBV5-5 and TRBJ2-3, reads DAGVTQSPTHLIKTRGQQVTLRCSPISGHKSVSWYQQVLGQGPQFIFQYYEKEERGRGNFPDRFSARQFPNYSSELNVNALLLGDSALYLCASTLYVGAEDTQYFGPGTRLTVL.

The gene calls are TRBV15 and TRBJ2-1; TRBD1 matches at 8 bases. Trimming at V came to 1 base and at J to 5 bases, leaving 4 bases not matched to a gene. CDR3 length: 15 residues. In germline, CDR1 is LNHNV, CDR2 YYDKDF (reference sequence). The chain's CDR3 is CATSRVGQGNNEQFF. DNA of the CDR3: TGTGCCACCAGCAGAGTAGGACAGGGCAACAATGAGCAGTTCTTC.

This clone was recorded a few times. The V gene is TRBV28, the J gene TRBJ1-1; TRBD1 agrees at 7 bases. The CDR3 has 13 residues. V lost 3 bases to trimming and J lost 11 bases; unmatched junction nucleotides: 9. Per the germline V gene, CDR1 is MDHEN and CDR2 is SYDVKM. The chain's CDR3 is CASSFPGTAGAFF. CDR3 sequence (DNA): TGTGCCAGCAGTTTTCCCGGGACAGCCGGGGCTTTCTTT. The full variable domain, in which reference TRBV28 and TRBJ1-1 provide the parts outside the CDR3, is DVKVTQSSRYLVKRTGEKVFLECVQDMDHENMFWYRQDPGLGLRLIYFSYDVKMKEKGDIPEGYSVSREKKERFSLILESASTNQTSMYLCASSFPGTAGAFFGQGTRLTVV.

The chain is built from TRBV24-1 and TRBJ1-1, with a possible D match to TRBD1 (5 bases). The germline gives CDR1 KGHDR, CDR2 SFDVKD. The V end lost 3 bases, the J end lost 7 bases, and 8 bases lay between the germline ends. CDR3 length equals 12 residues. CDR3 region: CATSDMGREAFF. The CDR3, as DNA: TGTGCCACCAGTGATATGGGGCGTGAAGCTTTCTTT.

The table lists this clone with a count of one. The rearrangement joins TRBV7-9 to TRBJ2-7; D is undetermined. This CDR3 contains 11 residues. Germline V gene data show CDR1 as SEHNR and CDR2 as FQNEAQ (reference sequence). Trimming shortened V by 5 bases and J by 3 bases, and 5 bases separated the two germline ends. As DNA, the CDR3 is TGTGCCAGCAGCCCAGACTACGAGCAGTACTTC. This translates into CASSPDYEQYF.

V is TRBV20-1 and J is TRBJ1-3; no clear D gene. The ends were cut back, 3 bases at V and 4 bases at J, with 10 bases in the middle. Germline CDR1 is DFQATT and CDR2 is SNEGSKA (reference sequence). The CDR3 has 13 residues. This CDR3 is CSASPGGGNTIYF. CDR3 DNA sequence: TGCAGTGCTAGTCCGGGCGGGGGAAACACCATATATTTT.

The chain recombines TRBV7-2 with TRBJ2-1; unclear D gene. The V gene's germline CDR1 is SGHTA and CDR2 FQGNSA. Trimming cost V 5 bases and J 6 bases, with 8 bases left between them. This CDR3 is built from 12 residues. Written as DNA, the CDR3 is TGTGCCAGCAGCATGGCCTTCAATGAGCAGTTCTTC. Its translation is CASSMAFNEQFF.

As concerns this clone: This specimen includes other DNA sequences encoding the same CDR3. This rearrangement joins TRBV12-3 or TRBV12-4 to TRBJ1-1; tentatively, D is TRBD1 (6 bases). The CDR3 has 13 amino acids. Trimming took off 3 bases at V and 1 base at J, with 6 bases between the two ends. The CDR3 spells CASSLGQNTEAFF. CDR3 DNA sequence: TGTGCCAGCAGTTTGGGACAGAACACTGAAGCTTTCTTT.

The chain uses TRBV7-3 and TRBJ2-6, with D tentatively TRBD1 (6 bases). V was shortened by 5 bases and J by 2 bases, with 16 bases between the two germline ends. Germline V gene lookup returns CDR1 SGHTA and CDR2 FQGTGA. The CDR3 totals 17 residues. CDR3 loop: CASSLSGVSAGANVLTF. Here the CDR3 DNA reads TGTGCCAGCAGCCTTTCAGGGGTATCGGCTGGGGCCAACGTCCTGACTTTC. Full variable domain (rest looked up from reference TRBV7-3 and TRBJ2-6): GAGVSQTPSNKVTEKGKYVELRCDPISGHTALYWYRQSLGQGPEFLIYFQGTGAADDSGLPNDRFFAVRPEGSVSTLKIQRTERGDSAVYLCASSLSGVSAGANVLTFGAGSRLTVL.

This sequence joins TRBV3-1 (or the pseudogene TRBV3-2) and TRBJ1-2; no firm D call. The CDR3 covers 14 residues. V lost 1 base and J lost 2, with 8 bases in between. Germline values: CDR1 LGHDT, CDR2 YNNKEL (reference sequence). The CDR3 sequence: CASSQGIANYGYTF. The DNA for the CDR3 is TGTGCCAGCAGCCAAGGGATAGCCAACTATGGCTACACCTTC.